A single sample is the source of the 20 T cell receptor beta chains below, sequenced in a study of technical replicates of blood from a handful of donors. Profiling relied on immunoSEQ multiplex PCR, and the TCRdb table lists in-frame clones only, not all of them. The sample lists around 29,000 clones; approximately 94% were seen once. The sequenced sample was PBMCs. These receptor sequences come from a human donor in good health. Some clones in this sample may be carry-over from other donors' samples.

The rearrangement links TRBV7-2 to TRBJ2-7; 8 bases match TRBD2. The CDR3 has 15 amino acids. V was pared by 5 bases and J by 6 bases, with 12 bases of the junction left unmatched. Per germline, CDR1 SGHTA and CDR2 FQGNSA. This CDR3 reads CASSPGPGGMSEQYF. The CDR3 DNA reads as TGTGCCAGCAGCCCCGGCCCGGGGGGGATGTCCGAGCAGTACTTC.

The V gene is TRBV7-9, the J gene TRBJ1-2, with D uncertain. The CDR3 covers 17 residues. V lost 5 bases and J 0 bases, leaving 19 bases between the germline ends. Germline V CDR1 and CDR2: SEHNR, FQNEAQ (reference sequence). The CDR3 loop is CASSPYTLGRTNYGYTF. CDR3 nucleotide sequence: TGTGCCAGCAGCCCATATACCCTCGGCAGGACTAACTATGGCTACACCTTC.

This clone was observed a single time. The chain employs TRBV7-3 and TRBJ2-1; no clear D gene. The CDR3 loop spans 15 amino acids. V lost 2 bases, J lost 9 bases, and 17 bases lay in between. The germline CDR1 and CDR2 sequences are SGHTA and FQGTGA. The CDR3 sequence: CASSLGNRASSEQFF. CDR3 nucleotides: TGTGCCAGCAGCTTAGGAAACAGAGCTTCGAGTGAGCAGTTCTTC.

The chain employs TRBV4-1 and TRBJ1-4, with D unclear. Germline-derived CDR1 and CDR2 are MGHRA and YSYEKL. Trimming shortened V by 6 bases and J by 7 bases, and 12 bases separated the two germline ends. The CDR3 length is 13 residues. DNA of the CDR3: TGCGCCAGCAGTCTCGCAGGCAGTGAAAAACTGTTTTTT. Amino acid sequence: CASSLAGSEKLFF.

The V call is TRBV5-1, the J call TRBJ2-2, with D maybe TRBD2 (5 bases). Looked up from germline, CDR1 is SGHRS and CDR2 is YFSETQ. CDR3 length equals 15 residues. With 0 bases removed from V and 4 bases from J, the gap between germline ends came to 10 bases. CDR3 nucleotide sequence: TGCGCCAGCAGCTTGGCCGGGGTTTTCACCGGGGAGCTGTTTTTT. Translating it yields CASSLAGVFTGELFF.

V is TRBV7-9 and J is TRBJ2-3; D is perhaps TRBD2 (6 bases). V lost 1 base to trimming and J lost 0 bases, with 11 bases between them. CDR1 is SEHNR and CDR2 is FQNEAQ in the germline V gene (reference sequence). This CDR3 comprises 16 residues. CDR3 in amino acids: CASSLELASSTDTQYF. The CDR3 DNA sequence: TGTGCCAGCAGCTTAGAGCTAGCGTCTAGCACAGATACGCAGTATTTT.

This chain joins TRBV18 and TRBJ2-5, with D possibly TRBD2 on 7 matching bases. Trimming left V 6 bases short and J 5 bases short, with 13 bases between. The CDR3 spans 13 residues. Germline V gene sequence: CDR1 KGHSH, CDR2 LQKENI. The CDR3 DNA reads as TGTGCCAGCTCCCGGGGGGCCGGGGAGACCCAGTACTTC. It specifies CASSRGAGETQYF.

The chain carries TRBV21-1 and TRBJ2-2; the D segment call TRBD2 is taken from the table without a DNA check. TRBV21-1 represents a pseudogene. The CDR3 spans 16 residues. CDR3 in amino acids: CASSSMQGLNTGELFF. The CDR3 nucleotides are TGTGCCAGCAGCTCCATGCAAGGACTGAACACCGGGGAGCTGTTTTTT.

The chain combines TRBV18 with TRBJ1-2, with no clear D. CDR3 length: 14 amino acids. Germline V gene lookup returns CDR1 KGHSH and CDR2 LQKENI. The germline V and J ends were trimmed by 0 bases and 1 base, with 6 bases remaining between them. The chain's CDR3 is CASSPPGSNYGYTF. The CDR3 region has the DNA TGTGCCAGCTCACCACCGGGCAGTAACTATGGCTACACCTTC.

V and J are TRBV4-1 and TRBJ2-7; the match to TRBD1 covers 9 bases. CDR3 length equals 16 residues. From germline, CDR1 is MGHRA and CDR2 YSYEKL. V lost 3 bases, J lost 5 bases, and 11 bases stayed unmatched. The CDR3, as DNA: TGCGCCAGCAGCCAGCTGCCGGGACAGGGAGTGGACGAGCAGTACTTC. It is translated as CASSQLPGQGVDEQYF.

This chain uses TRBV4-3 with TRBJ2-1; 7 bases are a match to TRBD2. The CDR3 consists of 15 residues. CDR1 is LGHNA, CDR2 YSLEER, per germline. The J segment lost 10 bases and the V segment lost 0 bases, leaving 9 bases of the junction unmatched. The CDR3, as DNA: TGCGCCAGCAGCCAAGATTCCAGCGGGAAAGGGGAGCAGTTCTTC. Its protein is CASSQDSSGKGEQFF.

This clone was seen a single time. V gene TRBV25-1 combines with J gene TRBJ2-3; D is perhaps TRBD1 (5 bases). The V gene lost 4 bases and the J gene lost 3 bases, with 23 bases spanning the gap. CDR3 length: 18 amino acids. Germline V gives CDR1 MGHDK, CDR2 SYGVNS. CDR3 coding DNA: TGTGCCAGCAGTGGGGTCGGCCACGGATTCCGACAGACAGATACGCAGTATTTT. Its translation: CASSGVGHGFRQTDTQYF.

The chain has TRBV5-6 and TRBJ1-4, with a tentative D call TRBD1 (5 bases). In germline, CDR1 is SGHDT, CDR2 YYEEEE. The CDR3 loop spans 14 amino acids. The V gene lost 4 bases and the J gene lost 4 bases, with 11 bases spanning the gap. For the CDR3, the DNA is TGTGCCAGCAGCCGGGGACTCCTTAATGAAAAACTGTTTTTT. Amino acids: CASSRGLLNEKLFF.

The CDR3 bases are TGCAGCGTTGAAGCCTTAACAGGTTCCGCAACTAATGAAAAACTGTTTTTT. Protein sequence: CSVEALTGSATNEKLFF. This rearrangement joins TRBV29-1 to TRBJ1-4; D possibly corresponds to TRBD1 (5 bases). Germline values: CDR1 SQVTM, CDR2 ANQGSEA. The CDR3 contains 17 residues. Trimming took off 1 base at V and 0 bases at J, with 15 bases between the two ends.

The chain links TRBV2 to TRBJ2-7; D not resolved. This CDR3 region has 14 residues. V was cut by 11 bases and J by 0 bases, with 17 bases left in between. Germline-derived CDR1 and CDR2 are SNHLY and FYNNEI. The CDR3 bases are TGTGCCGGCAAGTCGCGCTGGAGCTCCTACGAGCAGTACTTC. Translation gives CAGKSRWSSYEQYF. Drawing the rest from reference TRBV2 and TRBJ2-7, the complete variable domain is EPEVTQTPSHQVTQMGQEVILRCVPISNHLYFYWYRQILGQKVEFLVSFYNNEISEKSEIFDDQFSVERPDGSNFTLKIRSTKLEDSAMYFCAGKSRWSSYEQYFGPGTRLTVT.

The chain employs TRBV5-8 and TRBJ2-7, with 8 nucleotides matching TRBD1. Germline lookup yields CDR1 SGHTS and CDR2 YDEGEE. CDR3 length: 15 amino acids. J lost 1 base, V lost 3 bases, and 6 bases had no gene match. The CDR3 coding sequence is TGTGCCAGCAGCTCTGGACAGGGCCTATCCTACGAGCAGTACTTC. Translation gives CASSSGQGLSYEQYF. The full variable domain, with the rest looked up from reference TRBV5-8 and TRBJ2-7, is EAGVTQSPTHLIKTRGQQATLRCSPISGHTSVYWYQQALGLGLQFLLWYDEGEERNRGNFPPRFSGRQFPNYSSELNVNALELEDSALYLCASSSGQGLSYEQYFGPGTRLTVT.

A single count supports this clone. The chain links TRBV4-3 to TRBJ2-2, with TRBD2 as a possible D gene (5 bases). Germline CDR1 LGHNA, CDR2 YSLEER. This CDR3 contains 14 residues. The germline V and J ends were trimmed by 0 bases and 6 bases, with 8 bases remaining between them. The CDR3 loop is CASSQDKRPGELFF. The CDR3 DNA reads as TGCGCCAGCAGCCAAGATAAGCGGCCCGGGGAGCTGTTTTTT.

CDR3 nucleotides: TGTGCCAGCAGCCGGGAACAAGGGAATTCACCCCTCCACTTT. It specifies CASSREQGNSPLHF. This chain connects TRBV5-4 to TRBJ1-6; D unclear. CDR1 and CDR2 (germline): SGHNT, YYREEE (reference sequence). CDR3 size: 14 residues. V was cut by 4 bases and J by 7 bases, with 12 bases left in between.

The chain carries TRBV6-1 and TRBJ2-7; 11 nucleotides agree with TRBD1. Germline lookup yields CDR1 MNHNS and CDR2 SASEGT. CDR3 length: 15 residues. V lost 6 bases, J lost 4 bases, and 8 bases stayed unmatched. CDR3 nucleotides: TGTGCCAGCAGATCGGGACAGGGGGACTCTTACGAGCAGTACTTC. Translating it yields CASRSGQGDSYEQYF.

The gene calls are TRBV18 and TRBJ1-2; D perhaps matches TRBD1 (6 bases). V lost 0 bases to trimming and J lost 4 bases, with 15 bases between them. The CDR3 is 16 amino acids. Germline V gene sequence: CDR1 KGHSH, CDR2 LQKENI. In DNA, the CDR3 is TGTGCCAGCTCACCACCGAGCGGGGGGCCCTCCTATGGCTACACCTTC. It is translated as CASSPPSGGPSYGYTF.